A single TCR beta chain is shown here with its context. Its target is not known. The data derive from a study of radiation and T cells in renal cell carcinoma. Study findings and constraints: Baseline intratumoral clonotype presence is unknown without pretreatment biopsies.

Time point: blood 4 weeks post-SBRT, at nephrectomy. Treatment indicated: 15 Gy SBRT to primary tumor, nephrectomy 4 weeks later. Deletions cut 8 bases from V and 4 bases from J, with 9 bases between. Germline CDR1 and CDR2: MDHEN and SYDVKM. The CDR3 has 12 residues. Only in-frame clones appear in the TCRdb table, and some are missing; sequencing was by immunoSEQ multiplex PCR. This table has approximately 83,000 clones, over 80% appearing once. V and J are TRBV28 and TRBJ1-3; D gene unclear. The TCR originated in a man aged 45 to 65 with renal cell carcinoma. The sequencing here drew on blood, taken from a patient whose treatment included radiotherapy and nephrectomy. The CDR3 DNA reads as TGTGCCAGCGGCGTGGTAGGAAACACCATATATTTT. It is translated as CASGVVGNTIYF.